This TCR beta chain was recorded in a study of cytomegalovirus exposure and HLA in healthy donors. General study points: Indistinguishability led to the exclusion of some V segments, TRBV6-2 and TRBV6-3 included. Analysis performed later showed TCR beta chains linked to HLA being more clonally expanded than equally common others. It was assumed in the presence/absence analyses that sequencing depth was roughly uniform across donors.

Primers for the PCR totalled 60 Vbeta and 13 Jbeta. The method was immunoSEQ multiplex PCR; TCRdb's version includes in-frame clones alone and lacks a portion of them. There are approximately 150,000 clones in the sample; 55% to 85% occur only once, and approximately 2% lies in the top ten. As for this clone: The antigen is not known.

CDR3 length: 15 amino acids. The V gene's germline CDR1 is SGHAT and CDR2 FQNNGV. Trimming cost V 3 bases and J 2 bases; bases outside gene matches: 1. This TCR was sampled from a man aged 35 to 55 in good health and CMV-seronegative. V is TRBV11-2 and J is TRBJ1-5; 10 nucleotides match TRBD1. Input material: PBMCs. CDR3 in amino acids: CASSFGTGGNQPQHF. The CDR3 DNA sequence: TGTGCCAGCAGCTTTGGGACAGGGGGCAATCAGCCCCAGCATTTT. Using reference TRBV11-2 and TRBJ1-5 for the parts outside the CDR3, the full variable domain is EAGVAQSPRYKIIEKRQSVAFWCNPISGHATLYWYQQILGQGPKLLIQFQNNGVVDDSQLPKDRFSAERLKGVDSTLKIQPAKLEDSAVYLCASSFGTGGNQPQHFGDGTRLSIL.